Listed below are T cell receptor beta chains from one sample, sequenced in a study of T-cell reconstitution after alpha-beta-depleted transplantation in children. Each CDR3 protein is one row after TCRdb ran MiXCR on the PCR reads. The table includes a few hundred thousand distinct CDR3 sequences, around 18% detected once. Sample: PBMCs from the stem cell graft donor, taken from the stem cell graft. The receptors shown here come from a human donor who donated a stem cell graft to a child with acute lymphoblastic leukemia. Both conserved end residues are trimmed from each CDR3. Each record gives: J gene, V gene, CDR3 length, CDR3 protein.

j_gene: TRBJ2-7; v_gene: TRBV6-1; len: 14; CDR3aa: ASSEKFSGTEYEQY
j_gene: TRBJ2-7; v_gene: TRBV2; len: 9; CDR3aa: AGLAGGEQY
j_gene: TRBJ2-3; v_gene: TRBV5-1; len: 13; CDR3aa: ASSSVPPSTDTQY
j_gene: TRBJ1-1; v_gene: TRBV7-6; len: 13; CDR3aa: ASSLGSGAQTEAF
j_gene: TRBJ1-2; v_gene: TRBV25-1; len: 12; CDR3aa: ASSEWVGNYGYT
j_gene: TRBJ2-2; v_gene: TRBV2; len: 14; CDR3aa: ASSEPSPGGTGELF
j_gene: TRBJ2-2; v_gene: TRBV9; len: 11; CDR3aa: ASSNKVAGELF
j_gene: TRBJ2-7; v_gene: TRBV5-1; len: 13; CDR3aa: ASSLPRTGSDEQY
j_gene: TRBJ1-1; v_gene: TRBV24-1; len: 15; CDR3aa: ATSDSRQGRVNTEAF
j_gene: TRBJ2-1; v_gene: TRBV20-1; len: 14; CDR3aa: SASLSTSEWDNEQF
j_gene: TRBJ2-1; v_gene: TRBV20-1; len: 11; CDR3aa: SAVLPSGSRQF
j_gene: TRBJ1-2; v_gene: TRBV18; len: 13; CDR3aa: ASSPSAGVDYGYT
j_gene: TRBJ1-4; v_gene: TRBV20-1; len: 15; CDR3aa: SARDGSKDSTNEKLF
j_gene: TRBJ2-2; v_gene: TRBV28; len: 15; CDR3aa: ASSSPSLGGTDGELF
j_gene: TRBJ2-7; v_gene: TRBV4-1; len: 14; CDR3aa: ASSQEGYPSSYEQY
j_gene: TRBJ1-5; v_gene: TRBV12-3/TRBV12-4; len: 12; CDR3aa: ASSKYGQGQPQH
j_gene: TRBJ1-1; v_gene: TRBV20-1; len: 12; CDR3aa: SARDREGNTEAF
j_gene: TRBJ1-2; v_gene: TRBV4-2; len: 13; CDR3aa: ASSQDRGFSYGYT
j_gene: TRBJ2-7; v_gene: TRBV18; len: 10; CDR3aa: ASSPADYEQY
j_gene: TRBJ2-1; v_gene: TRBV6-5; len: 15; CDR3aa: ASSYGSGTGDYNEQF
j_gene: TRBJ2-3; v_gene: TRBV9; len: 13; CDR3aa: ASSRHRVDYDTQY
j_gene: TRBJ2-1; v_gene: TRBV12-3/TRBV12-4; len: 9; CDR3aa: ASSLGRGQF
j_gene: TRBJ1-4; v_gene: TRBV5-1; len: 12; CDR3aa: ASSSTGDEEKLF
j_gene: TRBJ1-5; v_gene: TRBV5-1; len: 13; CDR3aa: ASSLLGQGADSQH
j_gene: TRBJ2-2; v_gene: TRBV6-2/TRBV6-3; len: 18; CDR3aa: ASSYTLPGLAGGSAGELF
j_gene: TRBJ2-5; v_gene: TRBV5-1; len: 16; CDR3aa: ASSLFMAGTGRQETQY
j_gene: TRBJ2-4; v_gene: TRBV18; len: 11; CDR3aa: ASSPGLSDIQY
j_gene: TRBJ1-2; v_gene: TRBV5-1; len: 14; CDR3aa: ASSFLPGTGDYGYT
j_gene: TRBJ2-5; v_gene: TRBV5-1; len: 12; CDR3aa: ASSLDLNVETQY
j_gene: TRBJ2-7; v_gene: TRBV5-1; len: 19; CDR3aa: ASSFFLTPGLAELSHYEQY
j_gene: TRBJ2-5; v_gene: TRBV4-2; len: 12; CDR3aa: ASSPGHSQETQY
j_gene: TRBJ2-7; v_gene: TRBV2; len: 11; CDR3aa: ASSVLGRYEQY
j_gene: TRBJ2-7; v_gene: TRBV18; len: 14; CDR3aa: ASSPPLSGVWDEQY
j_gene: TRBJ2-1; v_gene: TRBV24-1; len: 11; CDR3aa: ATSDPLYDEQF
j_gene: TRBJ2-7; v_gene: TRBV20-1; len: 12; CDR3aa: SARDRGGGYEQY
j_gene: TRBJ2-1; v_gene: TRBV5-1; len: 12; CDR3aa: ASSLESVKWGQF
j_gene: TRBJ1-5; v_gene: TRBV7-9; len: 14; CDR3aa: ASSPAAPGGNQPQH
j_gene: TRBJ2-7; v_gene: TRBV12-3/TRBV12-4; len: 11; CDR3aa: ASSLGLLYEQY
j_gene: TRBJ1-3; v_gene: TRBV5-5; len: 12; CDR3aa: ASSPGASGNTIY
j_gene: TRBJ1-1; v_gene: TRBV20-1; len: 11; CDR3aa: SALPRGAGEAF
j_gene: TRBJ1-1; v_gene: TRBV7-9; len: 11; CDR3aa: ASSNPNRGEAF
j_gene: TRBJ1-5; v_gene: TRBV15; len: 14; CDR3aa: ATTSGDPNSNQPQH
j_gene: TRBJ2-7; v_gene: TRBV5-5; len: 12; CDR3aa: ASSSWTGSYEQY
j_gene: TRBJ2-7; v_gene: TRBV20-1; len: 13; CDR3aa: SARGLGLAVYEQY
j_gene: TRBJ2-7; v_gene: TRBV2; len: 13; CDR3aa: ASTPEGGSSYEQY
j_gene: TRBJ1-5; v_gene: TRBV11-2; len: 14; CDR3aa: ASSLAGTRGSQPQH
j_gene: TRBJ1-4; v_gene: TRBV7-2; len: 15; CDR3aa: ASSLGGQTATNEKLF
j_gene: TRBJ1-2; v_gene: TRBV5-6; len: 10; CDR3aa: ASTLGSPGYT
j_gene: TRBJ2-5; v_gene: TRBV29-1; len: 11; CDR3aa: SVGAGVAETQY
j_gene: TRBJ2-7; v_gene: TRBV12-3/TRBV12-4; len: 12; CDR3aa: ASSFFGSSYEQY
j_gene: TRBJ2-7; v_gene: TRBV18; len: 13; CDR3aa: ASSPGLAGEGEQY
j_gene: TRBJ2-6; v_gene: TRBV13; len: 17; CDR3aa: ASSPRGTGVPPGANVLT
j_gene: TRBJ2-1; v_gene: TRBV7-6; len: 11; CDR3aa: ASSLPARGEQF